The 30 T cell receptor beta chains below were found in one sample sequenced in a study of T cells in Graves' hyperthyroidism and ophthalmopathy (dated by TCRdb to between 2018 and 2021). Library generation was performed with multiplex PCR. The sample was run on an Illumina HiSeq 2000. Amplification of TCR beta CDR3 regions was carried out from RNA transcripts. A first-round RT-PCR of the TCR CDR3 used the HTBI primer set with the Qiagen OneStep RT-PCR kit. TCRdb ran its own pipeline on the public reads, namely fastp trimming at Q25 and MiXCR clone calling, and kept in-frame beta chains. Here each entry gathers all rows of one CDR3 protein and keeps the most common genes and DNA. This sample lists hundreds of thousands of distinct CDR3 sequences; roughly 15% were detected once. The top ten clonotypes cover around 20% of the sample. Material: blood. All receptors derive from a woman in her sixties with Graves' ophthalmopathy.

Many counts were recorded for this clonotype. The rearrangement uses TRBV2 and TRBJ1-5; TRBD1 aligns across 9 bases. Trimming at V came to 6 bases and at J to 7 bases, leaving 10 bases not matched to a gene. The CDR3 sequence is 15 residues long. The germline gives CDR1 SNHLY, CDR2 FYNNEI. Written as DNA, the CDR3 is TGTGCCAGCAGCCGGTTACAGGGGGCGGAACAGCCCCAGCATTTT. Amino acid sequence: CASSRLQGAEQPQHF.

This chain connects TRBV28 to TRBJ2-2; TRBD1 matches at 9 bases. V lost 5 bases and J lost 6; bases outside the gene matches: 4. The germline CDR1 and CDR2 sequences are MDHEN and SYDVKM. The CDR3 totals 14 residues. The CDR3 region has the DNA TGTGCCAGCAGTAGACAGGGGGTCCCCGGGGAGCTGTTTTTT. As protein: CASSRQGVPGELFF.

This clonotype was observed many times. This chain links TRBV29-1 with TRBJ2-1, with 8 bases matching TRBD2. Germline-derived CDR1 and CDR2 are SQVTM and ANQGSEA. The junction had 9 bases not matched to a gene; V was cut back by 4 bases and J by 4 bases. The CDR3 length is 15 residues. Here the CDR3 reads CSVGEGAGGYNEQFF. CDR3 nucleotide sequence: TGCAGCGTTGGGGAGGGTGCGGGAGGATACAATGAGCAGTTCTTC.

This clonotype was detected many times. The chain links TRBV3-1 to TRBJ1-3; D not resolved. With 4 bases removed from V and 0 bases from J, the gap between germline ends came to 7 bases. Germline-derived CDR1 and CDR2 are LGHDT and YNNKEL (reference sequence). This CDR3 spans 14 amino acids. DNA of the CDR3: TGTGCCAGCAGCCGACGGGCCTCTGGAAACACCATATATTTT. This translates into CASSRRASGNTIYF.

A remark on this clonotype: A much larger clonotype is one base distant, so this may be a read error. The chain links TRBV7-2 to TRBJ2-4; tentative D call: TRBD2 (5 bases). The CDR3 is 15 amino acids. Per the germline V gene, CDR1 is SGHTA and CDR2 is FQGNSA. The CDR3 protein is CASSSRQTPGNIQCF. The CDR3 DNA is TGTGCCAGCAGCTCCCGGCAGACACCGGGAAACATTCAGTGCTTC.

The chain uses TRBV6-1 and TRBJ2-7, with 12 bases lining up with TRBD1. The CDR3 is 14 residues long. Germline CDR1 reads MNHNS; CDR2 reads SASEGT. V dropped 8 bases and J dropped 6; count of bases not matched to a gene: 8. This chain's CDR3 is CASGAGTGGVEQYF. For the CDR3, the DNA is TGTGCCAGCGGCGCCGGGACAGGGGGCGTCGAGCAGTACTTC.

In its sample, this clonotype was seen many times. The chain carries TRBV28 and TRBJ1-6, with D possibly TRBD1 on 5 matching bases. The germline gives CDR1 MDHEN, CDR2 SYDVKM. CDR3 size: 16 residues. The V end was cut by 5 bases, the J end by 3 bases, with 14 bases between. The CDR3 spells CASSPPGTGYNSPLHF. The CDR3 DNA is TGTGCCAGCAGTCCCCCCGGGACCGGCTATAATTCACCCCTCCACTTT.

This clonotype was counted ten times or more. The chain is built from TRBV11-3 and TRBJ2-7; 7 positions match TRBD1. V lost 5 bases to trimming and J lost 3 bases; unmatched junction nucleotides: 7. Germline assignment: CDR1 SGHNT and CDR2 YENEEA. CDR3 length: 14 amino acids. The CDR3 reads CASSPEGDSYEQYF. CDR3 in DNA: TGTGCCAGCAGCCCCGAGGGGGACAGCTACGAGCAGTACTTC. Filled out from reference TRBV11-3 and TRBJ2-7, the complete variable domain reads EAGVVQSPRYKIIEKKQPVAFWCNPISGHNTLYWYLQNLGQGPELLIRYENEEAVDDSQLPKDRFSAERLKGVDSTLKIQPAELGDSAVYLCASSPEGDSYEQYFGPGTRLTVT.

This clonotype was detected many times. The chain links TRBV2 to TRBJ2-1; D possibly uses TRBD1 or TRBD2 (5 bases each). The CDR3 contains 15 residues. V was clipped by 2 bases and J by 3 bases, with 11 bases between them. Germline V gene data show CDR1 as SNHLY and CDR2 as FYNNEI. The CDR3 here is CASSEYGTLYNEQFF. As DNA, the CDR3 is TGTGCCAGCAGTGAATACGGGACCCTCTACAATGAGCAGTTCTTC.

This clonotype was detected only a few times. This sequence joins TRBV2 and TRBJ2-5; D might be TRBD1 or TRBD2, each matching 5 bases. V lost 4 bases and J 0 bases, leaving 9 bases between the germline ends. Per the germline V gene, CDR1 is SNHLY and CDR2 is FYNNEI. The CDR3 extends over 14 amino acids. The CDR3 nucleotides are TGTGCCAGCAGTGGGGACGGAAACCAAGAGACCCAGTACTTC. Its protein product is CASSGDGNQETQYF.

This clonotype was recorded a few times. This chain uses TRBV27 with TRBJ2-1, with a weak D call TRBD2 (6 bases). The CDR3 consists of 15 residues. The V and J ends lost 1 base and 5 bases respectively, with 12 bases between them. The germline V gene has CDR1 MNHEY and CDR2 SMNVEV (reference sequence). Written as DNA, the CDR3 is TGTGCCAGCAGTTTATACGAGGGACTTAACAATGAGCAGTTCTTC. Translating it yields CASSLYEGLNNEQFF.

At least ten counts were recorded for this clonotype. The chain is built from TRBV5-1 and TRBJ2-3; TRBD1 or TRBD2 may be the D gene (5 bases each). Germline CDR1 and CDR2: SGHRS and YFSETQ. V was pared by 4 bases and J by 0 bases, with 15 bases between. The CDR3 sequence is 16 residues long. The CDR3 sequence is CASSSYGTYSTDTQYF. The CDR3 DNA follows: TGCGCCAGCAGCAGTTACGGGACGTACAGCACAGATACGCAGTATTTT.

This clonotype was counted only a few times. This sequence joins TRBV5-1 and TRBJ2-5; possibly TRBD2 for D (5 bases). V lost 1 base, J lost 1 base, and 11 bases lay in between. CDR1 is SGHRS and CDR2 is YFSETQ in the germline V gene. The CDR3 consists of 15 residues. The CDR3, as DNA: TGCGCCAGCAGCTTGAGAGCGGCTTCCCAAGAGACCCAGTACTTC. This gives the protein CASSLRAASQETQYF. Full variable domain (outside the CDR3, taken from reference TRBV5-1 and TRBJ2-5): KAGVTQTPRYLIKTRGQQVTLSCSPISGHRSVSWYQQTPGQGLQFLFEYFSETQRNKGNFPGRFSGRQFSNSRSEMNVSTLELGDSALYLCASSLRAASQETQYFGPGTRLLVL.

This sequence joins TRBV24-1 and TRBJ2-1; D is possibly TRBD1 (6 bases). This CDR3 comprises 14 residues. Trimming removed 3 bases at V and 5 bases at J, with 10 bases between. In germline, CDR1 is KGHDR, CDR2 SFDVKD. The CDR3 DNA sequence: TGTGCCACCAGTGATGGGACATCCAACAATGAGCAGTTCTTC. It specifies CATSDGTSNNEQFF.

This clonotype was counted between two and nine times. The chain combines TRBV6-5 with TRBJ2-3; D possibly matches TRBD1 or TRBD2 (6 bases each). V was trimmed by 2 bases and J by 2 bases, leaving 20 bases between them. The CDR3 is 18 amino acids. The V gene's germline CDR1 is MNHEY and CDR2 SVGAGI. CDR3 nucleotides: TGTGCCAGCAGTTACGCGGGGTCCGGGACACATCTCACAGATACGCAGTATTTT. Translation: CASSYAGSGTHLTDTQYF.

This clonotype showed up many times. This chain links TRBV11-2 with TRBJ2-2; D perhaps matches TRBD2 (7 bases). This CDR3 spans 13 amino acids. The germline gives CDR1 SGHAT, CDR2 FQNNGV. V was clipped by 8 bases and J by 7 bases, with 14 bases between them. The CDR3 nucleotides read TGTGCCAGCGCGGGGGCGAGAGGCGGGGAGCTGTTTTTT. Its translation: CASAGARGGELFF.

The chain carries TRBV12-3 or TRBV12-4 and TRBJ1-6; tentative D call: TRBD1 (5 bases). V was clipped by 1 base and J by 9 bases, with 19 bases between them. This CDR3 comprises 17 residues. The CDR3 DNA reads TGTGCCAGCAGTTTAGTTTTCTCGGAGGGACTGGCTTCACCCCTCCACTTT. Translated: CASSLVFSEGLASPLHF.

This clonotype showed up many times. This rearrangement joins TRBV27 to TRBJ2-7; 9 bases line up with TRBD2. Looked up from germline, CDR1 is MNHEY and CDR2 is SMNVEV (reference sequence). The CDR3 extends over 16 amino acids. V lost 4 bases and J lost 0; bases outside the gene matches: 7. The CDR3 is CASSWKGAGGSYEQYF. In nucleotides, the CDR3 is TGTGCCAGCAGTTGGAAGGGAGCGGGGGGCTCCTACGAGCAGTACTTC.

In its sample, this clonotype was seen many times. V usage is TRBV10-2 and J usage is TRBJ2-7; perhaps TRBD2 as D (6 bases). Per the germline V gene, CDR1 is WSHSY and CDR2 is SAAADI. V lost 2 bases and J lost 4, with 15 bases in between. The CDR3 loop spans 15 amino acids. The CDR3, as DNA: TGCGCCAGCAGTGAGAAGGCGGGAAACGTATACGAGCAGTACTTC. This gives the protein CASSEKAGNVYEQYF.

This clonotype was detected ten times or more. V gene TRBV7-8 combines with J gene TRBJ2-5, with 9 bases identical to TRBD2. The CDR3 runs to 17 residues. V was pared by 1 base and J by 4 bases, with 10 bases of the junction left unmatched. The V gene's germline CDR1 is SGHVS and CDR2 FQNEAQ. CDR3 DNA: TGTGCCAGCAGCTTAGTGGGAATAGCGGGAGCAGGAGAGACCCAGTACTTC. Residues: CASSLVGIAGAGETQYF.

This clonotype came up many times. The rearrangement links TRBV12-3 or TRBV12-4 to TRBJ1-5, with D unresolved. CDR3 size: 15 residues. With 3 bases removed from V and 0 bases from J, the gap between germline ends came to 9 bases. CDR3 region: CASSLSPYSNQPQHF. The CDR3 nucleotides read TGTGCCAGCAGTTTGAGTCCTTATAGCAATCAGCCCCAGCATTTT.

This clonotype was observed at least ten times. The rearrangement links TRBV27 to TRBJ2-1; 8 positions match TRBD2. With V trimmed by 2 bases and J by 0 bases, 0 bases remained unmatched. Germline CDR1 MNHEY, CDR2 SMNVEV (reference sequence). The CDR3 has 15 residues. The CDR3 loop is CASSLSGSSYNEQFF. The CDR3, as DNA: TGTGCCAGCAGTTTAAGCGGGAGCTCCTACAATGAGCAGTTCTTC.

The V and J genes are TRBV13 and TRBJ2-7, with a weak D call TRBD1 (7 bases). Germline assignment: CDR1 PRHDT and CDR2 FYEKMQ (reference sequence). V dropped 8 bases and J dropped 3 bases, with 14 bases sitting between them. The CDR3 extends over 13 amino acids. In DNA form, the CDR3 reads TGTGCCAGCGGGGGGCAGGGGGTCTACGAGCAGTACTTC. This encodes CASGGQGVYEQYF.

The rearrangement uses TRBV6-1 and TRBJ1-6, with D perhaps matching TRBD1 (6 bases). The V end was cut by 2 bases, the J end by 8 bases, with 19 bases between. The CDR3 length is 17 residues. Germline V gene sequence: CDR1 MNHNS, CDR2 SASEGT. The chain's CDR3 is CASSESGGQLSYSPLHF. The CDR3 DNA is TGTGCCAGCAGTGAAAGTGGTGGACAGCTAAGCTATTCACCCCTCCACTTT.

This clonotype was detected a few times. The V call is TRBV3-1, the J call TRBJ2-4; 10 nucleotides line up with TRBD1. The germline CDR1 and CDR2 sequences are LGHDT and YNNKEL (reference sequence). The CDR3 sequence is 15 residues long. Trimming at V came to 3 bases and at J to 8 bases, leaving 7 bases not matched to a gene. The DNA of the CDR3 is TGTGCCAGCAGCCACAATTGGGACAGGGGAGACATTCAGTACTTC. It translates to CASSHNWDRGDIQYF.

This clonotype showed up just a few times. The chain links TRBV11-3 to TRBJ2-2, with D unclear. CDR1 and CDR2 (germline): SGHNT, YENEEA. Trimming cost V 5 bases and J 6 bases, with 7 bases left between them. The CDR3 is 12 residues long. The chain's CDR3 is CASSPTSGELFF. The CDR3 DNA reads TGTGCCAGCAGCCCGACCTCCGGGGAGCTGTTTTTT.

The table lists this clonotype with a few counts. The V gene is TRBV7-8, the J gene TRBJ2-4; 10 bases fit TRBD1. Germline V CDR1 and CDR2: SGHVS, FQNEAQ. The junction had 4 bases not matched to a gene; V was cut back by 5 bases and J by 0 bases. The CDR3 is 16 amino acids. The CDR3 DNA follows: TGTGCCAGCAGCCCGGGACAGGGGCTAGCCAAAAACATTCAGTACTTC. Encoded protein: CASSPGQGLAKNIQYF.

This clonotype was counted many times. The rearrangement joins TRBV28 to TRBJ2-7, with 7 bases aligning to TRBD2. Germline CDR1 reads MDHEN; CDR2 reads SYDVKM. The V gene end was trimmed by 2 bases and the J gene end by 10 bases; junction bases not matched to a gene: 5. The CDR3 extends over 12 amino acids. The CDR3: CASSLTRGEQYF. The CDR3 DNA is TGTGCCAGCAGTTTAACTCGGGGGGAACAGTACTTC.

This clonotype was seen ten or more times. The rearrangement joins TRBV28 to TRBJ2-3; 7 bases match TRBD2. The V gene's germline CDR1 is MDHEN and CDR2 SYDVKM. The trim removed 6 bases at V and 5 bases at J, leaving 8 bases unmatched. The CDR3 spans 14 residues. CDR3 region: CASREGGPIDTQYF. Written as DNA, the CDR3 is TGTGCCAGCAGAGAGGGAGGGCCGATAGATACGCAGTATTTT.

This clonotype was observed many times. V gene TRBV6-1 combines with J gene TRBJ2-3; TRBD2 matches at 13 bases. CDR1 is MNHNS, CDR2 SASEGT, per germline. V shed 7 bases and J 5 bases; nucleotides not matched to a gene: 9. The CDR3 is 16 residues long. The CDR3 nucleotides are TGTGCCAGCACCTCTACTAGCGGGAGGGTCAGAGATACGCAGTATTTT. It translates to CASTSTSGRVRDTQYF.